These 15 T cell receptor beta chains share one sample of origin, sequenced in a study of OX40 agonist ivuxolimab in advanced cancers. Profiled with immunoSEQ multiplex PCR; TCRdb holds only in-frame clones, not every one. The profile covers 60,000 to 85,000 clones, with about 83% appearing a single time and about 1.5% taken by the ten largest. This specimen consisted of CD4+ or CD8+ T cells sorted from blood, obtained in a trial of the OX40 agonist ivuxolimab. The receptor set was obtained from an adult with an advanced solid tumor such as melanoma, head and neck, liver or kidney cancer.

This clone has just one count. The CDR3 DNA sequence: TGTGCCAGCTCACCACAAGGGACAGTCCAAGAGACCCAGTACTTC. Translated: CASSPQGTVQETQYF. The chain carries TRBV18 and TRBJ2-5; TRBD1 aligns across 7 bases. Germline assignment: CDR1 KGHSH and CDR2 LQKENI. The CDR3 runs 15 residues. The V segment lost 1 base and the J segment 1 base; nucleotides outside the gene matches: 3.

This clone was found a few times. The chain carries TRBV10-2 and TRBJ1-1; 10 bases agree with TRBD1. This CDR3 region has 14 residues. In germline, CDR1 is WSHSY, CDR2 SAAADI. Trimming took 9 bases from V and 4 from J; bases not matched to a gene: 8. The CDR3 here is CASRDRGGLTEAFF. CDR3 DNA: TGCGCCAGTCGGGACAGGGGCGGTCTCACTGAAGCTTTCTTT.

The V and J genes are TRBV9 and TRBJ2-3; maybe TRBD2 (6 bases). This CDR3 is built from 15 residues. Trimming removed 7 bases at V and 0 bases at J, with 15 bases between. The germline V gene has CDR1 SGDLS and CDR2 YYNGEE. The CDR3 sequence: CASCASATSTDTQYF. Here the CDR3 DNA reads TGTGCCAGCTGTGCTAGCGCCACTAGCACAGATACGCAGTATTTT. Filled out from reference TRBV9 and TRBJ2-3, the complete variable domain reads DSGVTQTPKHLITATGQRVTLRCSPRSGDLSVYWYQQSLDQGLQFLIQYYNGEERAKGNILERFSAQQFPDLHSELNLSSLELGDSALYFCASCASATSTDTQYFGPGTRLTVL.

The rearrangement links TRBV2 to TRBJ2-5; possible D gene TRBD1, 6 bases. The V end lost 6 bases, the J end lost 1 base, and 15 bases lay between the germline ends. This CDR3 has 15 amino acids. Germline-derived CDR1 and CDR2 are SNHLY and FYNNEI. The DNA of the CDR3 is TGTGCCAGCAGCCACTACGGACAGCTCCAAGAGACCCAGTACTTC. It codes for CASSHYGQLQETQYF.

This clone was observed a handful of times. The gene calls are TRBV10-1 and TRBJ1-1; a possible D gene is TRBD1 (6 bases). Germline V CDR1 and CDR2: WNHNN, SYGVQD (reference sequence). This CDR3 is 13 amino acids long. V lost 8 bases and J 2 bases, leaving 12 bases between the germline ends. CDR3 sequence reads: CASSGQLNTEAFF. CDR3 DNA sequence: TGCGCCAGCTCCGGACAGCTAAACACTGAAGCTTTCTTT.

There are a few counts of this clone. V and J are TRBV7-2 and TRBJ1-4; D is possibly TRBD1 (5 bases). Trimming took off 5 bases at V and 2 bases at J, with 15 bases between the two ends. Germline CDR1 SGHTA, CDR2 FQGNSA. CDR3 size: 16 residues. The CDR3 DNA sequence: TGTGCCAGCAGCGCCCTAAGGGGTGGTACTAATGAAAAACTGTTTTTT. Its protein product is CASSALRGGTNEKLFF.

The chain combines TRBV4-2 with TRBJ2-2; TRBD1 matches 9 bases. CDR3 length: 16 amino acids. The germline V gene encodes CDR1 LGHNA and CDR2 YNFKEQ. Germline trimming cut 5 bases from V and 7 bases from J; bases unmatched to any gene: 11. The CDR3 loop reads CASSTDRGRDIGELFF. The CDR3 nucleotides are TGTGCCAGCAGCACGGACAGGGGCCGGGACATCGGGGAGCTGTTTTTT.

The rearrangement uses TRBV4-2 and TRBJ2-5; 13 nucleotides match TRBD2. J gave up 4 bases and V 3 bases, and 17 bases lay outside the gene matches. The CDR3 consists of 20 residues. Germline V gene sequence: CDR1 LGHNA, CDR2 YNFKEQ. The CDR3 region has the DNA TGTGCCAGCAGCCATGAACTAGCGGGGGGGCCAAACTCAAGGCCAGAGACCCAGTACTTC. Its translation: CASSHELAGGPNSRPETQYF.

V and J are TRBV7-8 and TRBJ1-1; D unresolved. V lost 1 base, J lost 7 bases, and 13 bases lay in between. Germline V gives CDR1 SGHVS, CDR2 FQNEAQ. CDR3 length: 14 amino acids. Written as DNA, the CDR3 is TGTGCCAGCAGCTTAGTCGGCAAGGGCAATGAAGCTTTCTTT. It is translated as CASSLVGKGNEAFF. Complete variable domain (other parts from reference TRBV7-8 and TRBJ1-1): GAGVSQSPRYKVAKRGQDVALRCDPISGHVSLFWYQQALGQGPEFLTYFQNEAQLDKSGLPSDRFFAERPEGSVSTLKIQRTQQEDSAVYLCASSLVGKGNEAFFGQGTRLTVV.

CDR3: CASSVSGHGELFF. In DNA form, the CDR3 reads TGTGCCAGCAGTGTCTCGGGTCACGGGGAGCTGTTTTTT. The V and J genes are TRBV6-1 and TRBJ2-2; D gene unclear. Germline V gene sequence: CDR1 MNHNS, CDR2 SASEGT. There are 13 residues in the CDR3. V was clipped by 4 bases and J by 7 bases, with 10 bases between them.

This chain connects TRBV19 to TRBJ2-4; 7 bases align to TRBD1. The CDR3 runs to 17 residues. V lost 6 bases and J lost 0; bases outside the gene matches: 11. Per germline, CDR1 LNHDA and CDR2 SQIVND (reference sequence). The DNA for the CDR3 is TGTGCCAGTAGGCCGACAGGGATTGGGGTAGCCAAAAACATTCAGTACTTC. This codes for CASRPTGIGVAKNIQYF.

The genes are TRBV28 and TRBJ1-6, with D uncertain. V lost 6 bases, J lost 7 bases, and 25 bases lay in between. The CDR3 totals 18 residues. Looked up from germline, CDR1 is MDHEN and CDR2 is SYDVKM. CDR3 region: CASSQYNWGTLRNSPLHF. CDR3 coding DNA: TGTGCCAGCAGCCAATACAACTGGGGTACCTTAAGAAATTCACCCCTCCACTTT.

The CDR3 spells CASSWGGRGEKLFF. CDR3 coding DNA: TGTGCCAGCAGCTGGGGAGGACGAGGGGAAAAACTGTTTTTT. The rearrangement joins TRBV5-8 to TRBJ1-4; the D is unclear. Germline V gives CDR1 SGHTS, CDR2 YDEGEE. CDR3 length: 14 amino acids. Trimming shortened V by 3 bases and J by 8 bases, and 14 bases separated the two germline ends.

V and J are TRBV27 and TRBJ1-5; no definite D call. Germline-derived CDR1 and CDR2 are MNHEY and SMNVEV (reference sequence). CDR3 size: 16 residues. V lost 2 bases, J lost 3 bases, and 14 bases lay in between. The CDR3 here is CASSLKWERNNQPQHF. The CDR3, as DNA: TGTGCCAGCAGTTTAAAATGGGAAAGGAACAATCAGCCCCAGCATTTT.

The rearrangement joins TRBV5-4 to TRBJ1-1; 11 bases match TRBD1. This CDR3 is built from 16 residues. Unmatched junction bases numbered 10, after V lost 4 bases and J lost 5 bases. Germline values: CDR1 SGHNT, CDR2 YYREEE (reference sequence). Here the CDR3 DNA reads TGTGCCAGCAGCCCGATCACCGGGACAGGGGGGACTGAAGCTTTCTTT. It is translated as CASSPITGTGGTEAFF.